Below are 14 T cell receptor beta chains sequenced from a single sample in a study of shared clonotypes between healthy human individuals. TCRdb keeps only in-frame clones here, not all; method: immunoSEQ multiplex PCR. The table lists 700,000 or so clones, roughly 70% of them singletons. The sample was memory CD4+ T cells sorted from blood. As for subset: CD45RA-negative fraction. The receptors derive from a woman aged 25 to 45 in good health.

This clone was observed once. The chain carries TRBV18 and TRBJ2-2; TRBD1 is a possible D gene (6 bases). CDR1 and CDR2 (germline): KGHSH, LQKENI. V lost 4 bases and J 4 bases, leaving 19 bases between the germline ends. CDR3 length equals 17 residues. CDR3 region: CASSQNRGQGITGELFF. CDR3 nucleotides: TGTGCCAGCTCACAAAATAGAGGCCAGGGGATCACCGGGGAGCTGTTTTTT.

The genes are TRBV2 and TRBJ1-4; possibly TRBD1 for D (5 bases). The CDR3 covers 13 residues. The germline CDR1 and CDR2 sequences are SNHLY and FYNNEI. V was shortened by 9 bases and J by 7 bases, with 15 bases between the two germline ends. In DNA, the CDR3 is TGTGCCAGTACAGGCATGATGGGTGAAAAACTGTTTTTT. Its protein is CASTGMMGEKLFF.

The V call is TRBV19, the J call TRBJ2-5, with D tentatively TRBD2 (6 bases). The V and J ends lost 10 bases and 10 bases respectively, with 22 bases between them. Germline V gene data show CDR1 as LNHDA and CDR2 as SQIVND (reference sequence). The CDR3 spans 13 residues. CDR3 sequence reads: CATPGAARRDQYF. CDR3 coding DNA: TGTGCCACCCCCGGGGCGGCTCGGAGGGACCAGTACTTC.

The CDR3 here is CASSLDPPSGNTIYF. Written as DNA, the CDR3 is TGTGCCAGCAGCTTAGACCCTCCCTCTGGAAACACCATATATTTT. The V gene is TRBV11-2, the J gene TRBJ1-3; D uncertain. The CDR3 contains 15 residues. V lost 0 bases, J lost 0 bases, and 6 bases lay in between. Germline V gene data show CDR1 as SGHAT and CDR2 as FQNNGV.

The V gene is TRBV7-2, the J gene TRBJ2-3, with TRBD2 matching over 9 bases. The germline CDR1 and CDR2 sequences are SGHTA and FQGNSA. This CDR3 is 13 amino acids long. V lost 5 bases, J lost 5 bases, and 2 bases stayed unmatched. CDR3 DNA: TGTGCCAGCAGCCGTAGCGGGAGAGATACGCAGTATTTT. Protein product: CASSRSGRDTQYF.

The CDR3 loop is CASSDHRGSPGELFF. In nucleotides, the CDR3 is TGTGCCAGCAGTGATCACAGGGGGAGCCCCGGGGAGCTGTTTTTT. The rearrangement joins TRBV25-1 to TRBJ2-2; 8 nucleotides agree with TRBD1. V shed 3 bases and J 6 bases; nucleotides not matched to a gene: 6. Germline CDR1 reads MGHDK; CDR2 reads SYGVNS. CDR3 length: 15 amino acids. The full variable domain, completed using reference TRBV25-1 and TRBJ2-2, is EADIYQTPRYLVIGTGKKITLECSQTMGHDKMYWYQQDPGMELHLIHYSYGVNSTEKGDLSSESTVSRIRTEHFPLTLESARPSHTSQYLCASSDHRGSPGELFFGEGSRLTVL.

The chain employs TRBV19 and TRBJ1-3; D remains ambiguous. The CDR3 covers 15 residues. Germline CDR1 reads LNHDA; CDR2 reads SQIVND (reference sequence). Trimming stripped 7 bases from V and 0 bases from J, with 13 bases between. The CDR3 region is CASTSFQHSGNTIYF. CDR3 bases: TGTGCCAGTACGTCTTTCCAACACTCTGGAAACACCATATATTTT.

Ten or more counts support this clone. The J gene is TRBJ1-1, the V gene TRBV18; D is uncertain. The V end was cut by 6 bases, the J end by 1 base, with 9 bases between. Germline V gene sequence: CDR1 KGHSH, CDR2 LQKENI. The CDR3 is 13 amino acids. The CDR3 DNA is TGTGCCAGCTCGAACGACAAGAACACTGAAGCTTTCTTT. This encodes CASSNDKNTEAFF.

V and J are TRBV7-9 and TRBJ2-3, with 13 nucleotides matching TRBD2. CDR3 size: 17 residues. The trim removed 5 bases at V and 3 bases at J, leaving 8 bases unmatched. CDR1 and CDR2 (germline): SEHNR, FQNEAQ (reference sequence). This CDR3 reads CASSPKLTSGRTDTQYF. The CDR3 DNA follows: TGTGCCAGCAGCCCAAAGTTGACTAGCGGGAGGACAGATACGCAGTATTTT. The full variable domain, completed using reference TRBV7-9 and TRBJ2-3, is DTGVSQNPRHKITKRGQNVTFRCDPISEHNRLYWYRQTLGQGPEFLTYFQNEAQLEKSRLLSDRFSAERPKGSFSTLEIQRTEQGDSAMYLCASSPKLTSGRTDTQYFGPGTRLTVL.

J is TRBJ2-5 and V is TRBV2, with no clear D. Looked up from germline, CDR1 is SNHLY and CDR2 is FYNNEI. The CDR3 sequence is 15 residues long. The V end lost 8 bases, the J end lost 1 base, and 17 bases lay between the germline ends. In DNA, the CDR3 is TGTGCCAGCGGTCGCTCGGGTTCGCGCCAAGAGACCCAGTACTTC. Translated, it gives CASGRSGSRQETQYF.

The V call is TRBV2, the J call TRBJ2-2; D is uncertain. Between the trimmed V and J ends, which lost 5 bases and 5 bases, there was a span of 12 bases. The CDR3 loop spans 14 amino acids. CDR1 SNHLY and CDR2 FYNNEI come from the germline V gene. CDR3 sequence reads: CASSRGPYTGELFF. As DNA, the CDR3 is TGTGCCAGCAGTAGAGGCCCGTATACCGGGGAGCTGTTTTTT.

V gene TRBV15 combines with J gene TRBJ1-5; D is perhaps TRBD1 (6 bases). Germline V gene sequence: CDR1 LNHNV, CDR2 YYDKDF (reference sequence). The CDR3 consists of 15 residues. V lost 5 bases to trimming and J lost 9 bases, with 20 bases between them. CDR3 sequence (DNA): TGTGCCACCAGCCCTATCGCGGGGGACAATGCGCCCCAGCATTTT. Its protein is CATSPIAGDNAPQHF.

V gene TRBV2 combines with J gene TRBJ1-5; no clear D. There are 13 residues in the CDR3. Germline V gives CDR1 SNHLY, CDR2 FYNNEI. V lost 7 bases to trimming and J lost 3 bases, with 10 bases between them. CDR3 loop: CASTEGANQPQHF. DNA for the CDR3: TGTGCCAGCACGGAGGGTGCCAATCAGCCCCAGCATTTT.

This chain connects TRBV6-6 to TRBJ1-1, with 7 nucleotides matching TRBD1. There are 14 residues in the CDR3. V lost 6 bases and J lost 2; bases outside the gene matches: 6. In germline, CDR1 is MNHNY, CDR2 SVGAGI (reference sequence). The CDR3 sequence is CASRPDRVNTEAFF. CDR3 in DNA: TGTGCCAGCAGACCCGACAGGGTTAACACTGAAGCTTTCTTT.